This T cell receptor (beta chain) was observed in a study of cytomegalovirus exposure and HLA in healthy donors. Trimming took 3 bases from V and 1 from J, leaving 12 bases between them. In germline, CDR1 is LNHDA, CDR2 SQIVND (reference sequence). The CDR3 contains 15 residues. The PCR ran on 60 Vbeta and 13 Jbeta primers. Some clones are missing from TCRdb's copy, which holds only in-frame ones; the method was immunoSEQ multiplex PCR. The data show 100,000 to 150,000 clones, with roughly 80% seen just once and 3.6% held by the top ten. This receptor was obtained from a woman aged 40 to 50 in good health and CMV-seropositive. Specimen: PBMCs. The chain carries TRBV19 and TRBJ2-5; TRBD2 is a possible D gene (5 bases). CDR3 residues: CASSIIGVGQETQYF. CDR3 nucleotide sequence: TGTGCCAGTAGTATCATCGGGGTGGGCCAAGAGACCCAGTACTTC.